A selection of T cell receptor beta chains follows, all from one sample in a study of T cells in Graves' hyperthyroidism and ophthalmopathy. Each CDR3 protein is one row after TCRdb ran MiXCR on the multiplex PCR reads. The table lists some 500,000 distinct CDR3 sequences, less than 25% of them singletons, with over 9% in the top ten. The sequencing sample was made of blood. Every receptor here comes from a woman aged 30 to 39 with Graves' ophthalmopathy. The CDR3 runs from the conserved cysteine through the conserved F or W. The D gene is left open where the match is weak. Part of the rows lack a size; the others show once, few, many or a class for expanded clones.

CDR3 DNA: TGTGCCAGCAGGGCCGGGACAGGGATATACTACGGAAACACCATATATTTT
CDR3 protein: CASRAGTGIYYGNTIYF
J gene: TRBJ1-3
D gene: TRBD1
clone size: many
V gene: TRBV28

CDR3 DNA: TGTGCCACCAGCAGAGGGGGTTTTGGGACAGGGGCAGGAGAGACCCAGTACTTC
CDR3 protein: CATSRGGFGTGAGETQYF
J gene: TRBJ2-5
D gene: TRBD1
clone size: -
V gene: TRBV15

CDR3 DNA: TGTGCCAGCAGTTTGATCGGAGGAGAGACCCAGTACTTC
CDR3 protein: CASSLIGGETQYF
J gene: TRBJ2-5
D gene: -
clone size: few
V gene: TRBV12-3/TRBV12-4

CDR3 DNA: TGTGCCAGCAGCCAAGATCTTACTCGTCACTATGGCTACACCTTC
CDR3 protein: CASSQDLTRHYGYTF
J gene: TRBJ1-2
D gene: -
clone size: -
V gene: TRBV14

CDR3 DNA: TGTGCCAGCACCCGCTACCGGGACGGAGGAGAAGCTTTCTTT
CDR3 protein: CASTRYRDGGEAFF
J gene: TRBJ1-1
D gene: -
clone size: -
V gene: TRBV12-3/TRBV12-4

CDR3 DNA: TGTGCCAGCAGTGCACCCGGACAGGGCGGGGGAGAGACCCAGTACTTC
CDR3 protein: CASSAPGQGGGETQYF
J gene: TRBJ2-5
D gene: -
clone size: few
V gene: TRBV6-1

CDR3 DNA: TGCGTCAGCAGCCAAGATCTCGCGGAGGCCCAGTACTTC
CDR3 protein: CVSSQDLAEAQYF
J gene: TRBJ2-5
D gene: -
clone size: -
V gene: TRBV5-1

CDR3 DNA: TGTGCCAGCAGTTTATCGGCCCGGTATGGCTACACCTTC
CDR3 protein: CASSLSARYGYTF
J gene: TRBJ1-2
D gene: -
clone size: -
V gene: TRBV27

CDR3 DNA: TGTGCCTGGACCGAACGGGGTCGGGACGAGCAGTACTTC
CDR3 protein: CAWTERGRDEQYF
J gene: TRBJ2-7
D gene: -
clone size: -
V gene: TRBV30

CDR3 DNA: TGTGCCAGCAGTTATACCGGGACAGGGGGGAATGAGCAGTACTTC
CDR3 protein: CASSYTGTGGNEQYF
J gene: TRBJ2-7
D gene: TRBD1
clone size: -
V gene: TRBV6-5

CDR3 DNA: TGTGCCAGCAGGAGACAGGGGCGCTACGAGCAGTACTTC
CDR3 protein: CASRRQGRYEQYF
J gene: TRBJ2-7
D gene: TRBD1
clone size: many
V gene: TRBV28

CDR3 DNA: TGTGCCAGCAGTGAAATTGTGGGAAACCCCCCAGAGACCCAGTACTTC
CDR3 protein: CASSEIVGNPPETQYF
J gene: TRBJ2-5
D gene: -
clone size: few
V gene: TRBV6-1

CDR3 DNA: TGTGCCAGCAGTTTTTCCACAAAAAACATTCAGTACTTC
CDR3 protein: CASSFSTKNIQYF
J gene: TRBJ2-4
D gene: -
clone size: few
V gene: TRBV28

CDR3 DNA: TGTGCCAGCAGTTACGCCAGGGGAGTACAGCCCCAGCATTTT
CDR3 protein: CASSYARGVQPQHF
J gene: TRBJ1-5
D gene: -
clone size: many
V gene: TRBV6-5

CDR3 DNA: TGTGCCAGCAGTTTGGGGGACACCGTACACTATGGCTACACCTTC
CDR3 protein: CASSLGDTVHYGYTF
J gene: TRBJ1-2
D gene: -
clone size: many
V gene: TRBV12-3/TRBV12-4

CDR3 DNA: TGTGCCAGCAGAACGGGGACCGGAATTAACTATGGCTACACCTTC
CDR3 protein: CASRTGTGINYGYTF
J gene: TRBJ1-2
D gene: -
clone size: many
V gene: TRBV11-2

CDR3 DNA: TGTGCCAGCAGTTTTAAGGGTCGTCGAGAGACCCAGTACTTC
CDR3 protein: CASSFKGRRETQYF
J gene: TRBJ2-5
D gene: -
clone size: -
V gene: TRBV27

CDR3 DNA: TGTGCCAGCACCAGACAGGGCTCCCGATCCTACGAGCAGTACTTC
CDR3 protein: CASTRQGSRSYEQYF
J gene: TRBJ2-7
D gene: TRBD1
clone size: -
V gene: TRBV6-2/TRBV6-3

CDR3 DNA: TGTGCCAGCAGTACACTCTTGTGGTTGGGAACCGGGGAGCTGTTTTTT
CDR3 protein: CASSTLLWLGTGELFF
J gene: TRBJ2-2
D gene: -
clone size: -
V gene: TRBV6-1

CDR3 DNA: TGTGCCAGCAGCCAAGCCCCGCCGCCGCAAAACATTCAGTACTTC
CDR3 protein: CASSQAPPPQNIQYF
J gene: TRBJ2-4
D gene: -
clone size: many
V gene: TRBV14

CDR3 DNA: TGTGCCAGCAGCCCAGGGGTGGGCACCGGGGAGCTGTTTTTT
CDR3 protein: CASSPGVGTGELFF
J gene: TRBJ2-2
D gene: -
clone size: many
V gene: TRBV12-3/TRBV12-4

CDR3 DNA: TGTGCCTGCCCGCTCGGGGGAGAGACAGGGACCTATGGCTACACCTTC
CDR3 protein: CACPLGGETGTYGYTF
J gene: TRBJ1-2
D gene: TRBD1
clone size: -
V gene: TRBV30

CDR3 DNA: TGTGCCAGCAGCTTCCTACTAGCGGGGGACTACGAGCAGTACTTC
CDR3 protein: CASSFLLAGDYEQYF
J gene: TRBJ2-7
D gene: TRBD2
clone size: -
V gene: TRBV13

CDR3 DNA: TGTGCCAGCGGGAGGCGGGAAAGCTACACCTTC
CDR3 protein: CASGRRESYTF
J gene: TRBJ1-2
D gene: -
clone size: many
V gene: TRBV6-1